The 28 T cell receptor beta chains reported below all come from one sample, sequenced in a study of T-cell memory formation after mild COVID-19. TCRdb recomputed calls from the 5' RACE reads with MiXCR, one row per CDR3 protein. The sample shows 350,000 to 500,000 distinct CDR3 sequences, 23% of them seen only once. Specimen: PBMCs or a T cell subset sorted from them (not recorded which). These receptors were taken from an adult woman who had mild COVID-19 (a few samples of this study predate the infection). Cell type and time point are not known.

This chain joins TRBV11-2 and TRBJ1-2; the D gene is possibly TRBD1 (5 bases). CDR3 length: 14 residues. Germline CDR1 reads SGHAT; CDR2 reads FQNNGV. The V and J ends lost 4 bases and 2 bases respectively, with 11 bases between them. CDR3: CASSSRDRNYGYTF. The CDR3 DNA sequence: TGTGCCAGCAGCTCCCGGGACCGGAACTATGGCTACACCTTC. Combining the CDR3 with reference TRBV11-2 and TRBJ1-2 gives the whole variable domain EAGVAQSPRYKIIEKRQSVAFWCNPISGHATLYWYQQILGQGPKLLIQFQNNGVVDDSQLPKDRFSAERLKGVDSTLKIQPAKLEDSAVYLCASSSRDRNYGYTFGSGTRLTVV.

The V call is TRBV5-5, the J call TRBJ2-5, with TRBD2 matching over 10 bases. This CDR3 has 15 amino acids. Unmatched junction bases numbered 3, after V lost 2 bases and J lost 2 bases. CDR1 SGHKS and CDR2 YYEKEE come from the germline V gene (reference sequence). The CDR3 DNA reads TGTGCCAGCAGCTTCGAACTAGCGGGACAAGAGACCCAGTACTTC. This sequence encodes CASSFELAGQETQYF.

This clonotype was detected only a few times. The chain couples TRBV18 to TRBJ1-5; D gene uncertain. The V end lost 3 bases, the J end lost 7 bases, and 13 bases lay between the germline ends. In germline, CDR1 is KGHSH, CDR2 LQKENI. The CDR3 covers 14 residues. In DNA form, the CDR3 reads TGTGCCAGCTCACCCGCGGAGGCCGGACAGCCCCAGCATTTT. This gives the protein CASSPAEAGQPQHF. Filled out from reference TRBV18 and TRBJ1-5, the complete variable domain reads NAGVMQNPRHLVRRRGQEARLRCSPMKGHSHVYWYRQLPEEGLKFMVYLQKENIIDESGMPKERFSAEFPKEGPSILRIQQVVRGDSAAYFCASSPAEAGQPQHFGDGTRLSIL.

This chain links TRBV18 with TRBJ1-2, with a tentative D call TRBD1 (5 bases). The CDR3 loop spans 15 amino acids. The germline CDR1 and CDR2 sequences are KGHSH and LQKENI. The V end was cut by 3 bases, the J end by 5 bases, with 16 bases between. The CDR3 DNA follows: TGTGCCAGCTCACCCGTGATACAGGAGCTTTATGGCTACACCTTC. Translating gives CASSPVIQELYGYTF.

This chain connects TRBV4-2 to TRBJ2-5, with D hard to call. The CDR3 runs 15 residues. V was shortened by 0 bases and J by 1 base, with 9 bases between the two germline ends. CDR1 and CDR2 from the germline V gene are LGHNA and YNFKEQ. The CDR3 coding sequence is TGTGCCAGCAGCCAAGATTTGATGGGCCAAGAGACCCAGTACTTC. As protein: CASSQDLMGQETQYF.

In its sample, this clonotype was seen a few times. The CDR3 region is CASSRTGQGNSPLHF. DNA of the CDR3: TGTGCCAGCAGCCGCACGGGACAGGGGAATTCACCCCTCCACTTT. The chain uses TRBV14 and TRBJ1-6, with 10 bases matching TRBD1. The ends lost 4 bases at V and 7 bases at J; junction bases unmatched: 4. The CDR3 length is 15 residues. Germline CDR1 reads SGHDN; CDR2 reads FVKESK.

The CDR3 region has the DNA TGCAGCGTTGAAAGCCAGGGGTCTCCGACCTACAATGAGCAGTTCTTC. Protein: CSVESQGSPTYNEQFF. The chain combines TRBV29-1 with TRBJ2-1, with a weak D call TRBD1 (6 bases). CDR3 length: 16 residues. In germline, CDR1 is SQVTM, CDR2 ANQGSEA. V was clipped by 2 bases and J by 2 bases, with 16 bases between them.

The rearrangement joins TRBV4-2 to TRBJ2-1; the D gene is possibly TRBD2 (6 bases). The germline V and J ends were trimmed by 3 bases and 5 bases, with 14 bases remaining between them. CDR3 length: 15 residues. Germline V gives CDR1 LGHNA, CDR2 YNFKEQ. CDR3 amino acids: CASSQSLAVHNEQFF. DNA for the CDR3: TGTGCCAGCAGCCAGAGTTTAGCGGTCCACAATGAGCAGTTCTTC.

CDR3 sequence (DNA): TGTGCCAGCAGCGTCCCTATTGGGGAGGCAATTTCTGGGGCCAACGTCCTGACTTTC. Its translation: CASSVPIGEAISGANVLTF. The chain employs TRBV9 and TRBJ2-6, with D tentatively TRBD2 (6 bases). The CDR3 runs to 19 residues. From germline, CDR1 is SGDLS and CDR2 YYNGEE. Trimming removed 2 bases at V and 1 base at J, with 19 bases between.

This clonotype was seen a handful of times. This chain joins TRBV10-3 and TRBJ2-7; TRBD1 aligns across 7 bases. The length of the CDR3 is 11 residues. The trim removed 7 bases at V and 6 bases at J, leaving 3 bases unmatched. From germline, CDR1 is ENHRY and CDR2 SYGVKD. The CDR3 DNA sequence: TGTGCCATCAATGACAGGGCCGAGCAGTACTTC. This gives the protein CAINDRAEQYF.

The gene calls are TRBV5-5 and TRBJ2-7; D is possibly TRBD1 (5 bases). The CDR3 is 16 amino acids. V lost 4 bases and J lost 0, with 17 bases in between. Germline CDR1 reads SGHKS; CDR2 reads YYEKEE (reference sequence). The CDR3 protein is CASSATDISNSYEQYF. The CDR3 DNA reads as TGTGCCAGCAGCGCCACGGACATTTCTAACTCCTACGAGCAGTACTTC.

This clonotype showed up just a few times. One end of the junction varies from germline; a read error may be responsible. The chain joins TRBV7-7 to TRBJ2-1, with D hard to call. The germline CDR1 and CDR2 sequences are SSHAT and FNYEAQ (reference sequence). The CDR3 contains 13 residues. CDR3 DNA sequence: TGTGCTAGCAGCGCCGGAGTCGCCGGTGAGCAGTTCTTC. Residues: CASSAGVAGEQFF.

This clonotype was detected a few times. V usage is TRBV5-1 and J usage is TRBJ2-1; 15 bases match TRBD2. The CDR3 consists of 15 residues. The J segment lost 10 bases and the V segment lost 4 bases, leaving 6 bases of the junction unmatched. CDR1 is SGHRS and CDR2 is YFSETQ in the germline V gene. The CDR3 DNA reads as TGCGCCAGCAGCCTAGGGACTAGCGGGGGGACCGAGCAGTTCTTC. This sequence encodes CASSLGTSGGTEQFF. The variable domain in full, with the rest retrieved from reference TRBV5-1 and TRBJ2-1, is KAGVTQTPRYLIKTRGQQVTLSCSPISGHRSVSWYQQTPGQGLQFLFEYFSETQRNKGNFPGRFSGRQFSNSRSEMNVSTLELGDSALYLCASSLGTSGGTEQFFGPGTRLTVL.

This sequence joins TRBV3-1 and TRBJ1-5; D is uncertain. The germline gives CDR1 LGHDT, CDR2 YNNKEL (reference sequence). This CDR3 spans 14 amino acids. Trimming took 0 bases from V and 9 from J, leaving 12 bases between them. The CDR3 is CASSQDVIRGPQHF. CDR3 DNA sequence: TGTGCCAGCAGCCAAGATGTGATAAGAGGGCCCCAGCATTTT.

The genes are TRBV7-9 and TRBJ2-3; 7 bases line up with TRBD1. The CDR3 length is 19 residues. V gave up 1 base and J gave up 2 bases; unmatched junction bases: 15. The germline V gene encodes CDR1 SEHNR and CDR2 FQNEAQ (reference sequence). CDR3 loop: CASSLVPGTDFTPTDTQYF. DNA of the CDR3: TGTGCCAGCAGCTTAGTACCCGGGACAGATTTCACCCCCACAGATACGCAGTATTTT.

The V and J genes are TRBV19 and TRBJ1-2, with 8 bases identical to TRBD1. CDR1 and CDR2 from the germline V gene are LNHDA and SQIVND (reference sequence). The CDR3 is 14 amino acids. V lost 4 bases to trimming and J lost 5 bases; unmatched junction nucleotides: 6. CDR3 nucleotide sequence: TGTGCCAGTAGTACCCCCGGACAGGGATATGGCTACACCTTC. It encodes CASSTPGQGYGYTF.

The chain recombines TRBV6-5 with TRBJ1-2; 8 bases are a match to TRBD1. CDR3 length: 14 amino acids. Trimming at V came to 7 bases and at J to 4 bases, leaving 8 bases not matched to a gene. Germline V lookup: CDR1 MNHEY, CDR2 SVGAGI. For the CDR3, the DNA is TGTGCCAGCACCCCCCTTGGACAGGGCTATGGCTACACCTTC. Translating gives CASTPLGQGYGYTF.

In its sample, this clonotype was seen a few times. The chain joins TRBV15 to TRBJ2-1; TRBD2 agrees at 7 bases. The germline V gene encodes CDR1 LNHNV and CDR2 YYDKDF (reference sequence). After removal of 3 bases from V and 5 bases from J, the junction contained 10 bases not matched to a gene. The CDR3 has 16 residues. The CDR3 sequence: CATSSSRAGADNEQFF. The CDR3 nucleotides are TGTGCCACCAGCAGTTCTAGGGCGGGAGCGGACAATGAGCAGTTCTTC.

In its sample, this clonotype was seen a few times. The V and J genes are TRBV20-1 and TRBJ1-1, with D tentatively TRBD1 (5 bases). Germline CDR1 DFQATT, CDR2 SNEGSKA (reference sequence). The CDR3 extends over 14 amino acids. V shed 0 bases and J shed 1 base, with 9 bases lying between them. The CDR3 here is CSARERGENTEAFF. The CDR3, as DNA: TGCAGTGCTAGAGAAAGGGGAGAGAACACTGAAGCTTTCTTT.

This clonotype was seen a few times. This chain connects TRBV7-2 to TRBJ2-3; D might be TRBD1 (5 bases). The germline V gene encodes CDR1 SGHTA and CDR2 FQGNSA. Trimming stripped 7 bases from V and 0 bases from J, with 8 bases between. The CDR3 is made up of 13 amino acids. The CDR3 coding sequence is TGTGCCAGCACCCGGACAAGCACAGATACGCAGTATTTT. Translation: CASTRTSTDTQYF.

This clonotype has more than one count but fewer than ten. This chain uses TRBV15 with TRBJ1-2; 9 nucleotides line up with TRBD1. This CDR3 is built from 16 residues. After removal of 0 bases from V and 7 bases from J, the junction contained 9 bases not matched to a gene. CDR1 and CDR2 (germline): LNHNV, YYDKDF (reference sequence). The CDR3 sequence is CATSRDGQQGAFGYTF. The CDR3 region has the DNA TGTGCCACCAGCAGAGATGGACAACAGGGGGCCTTTGGCTACACCTTC.

This clonotype was detected ten times or more. Relative to the germline gene, one junction end is altered; a read error may explain this. CDR3 coding DNA: TGTGCCAGCAGCTCCGGGACTAGCACAGATACGCAGTATTTT. Translating gives CASSSGTSTDTQYF. The chain joins TRBV5-1 to TRBJ2-3; tentatively, D is TRBD2 (6 bases). This CDR3 is built from 14 residues. Germline lookup yields CDR1 SGHRS and CDR2 YFSETQ. Combining the CDR3 with reference TRBV5-1 and TRBJ2-3 gives the whole variable domain KAGVTQTPRYLIKTRGQQVTLSCSPISGHRSVSWYQQTPGQGLQFLFEYFSETQRNKGNFPGRFSGRQFSNSRSEMNVSTLELGDSALYLCASSSGTSTDTQYFGPGTRLTVL.

V is TRBV6-5 and J is TRBJ2-7; 10 positions match TRBD2. Germline loops: CDR1 MNHEY, CDR2 SVGAGI. CDR3 length equals 18 residues. The V and J ends lost 2 bases and 2 bases, in that order; junction bases with no gene match: 12. In DNA form, the CDR3 reads TGTGCCAGCAGTTACCGGGTTATAGCGGGAGGTTTGACCTACGAGCAGTACTTC. This encodes CASSYRVIAGGLTYEQYF.

This sequence joins TRBV10-3 and TRBJ2-3; D is ambiguous. Trimming removed 4 bases from V and 0 bases from J, with 8 bases in between. The CDR3 consists of 14 residues. Germline CDR1 and CDR2: ENHRY and SYGVKD. CDR3 protein: CAISAWTSTDTQYF. For the CDR3, the DNA is TGTGCCATCAGTGCTTGGACGAGCACAGATACGCAGTATTTT.

This clonotype was counted ten times or more. The chain recombines TRBV12-3 or TRBV12-4 with TRBJ2-5; no clear D. The CDR3 consists of 11 residues. V gave up 3 bases and J gave up 5 bases, with 4 bases separating them. The CDR3 DNA reads TGTGCCAGCAGTTTTCTCGAGACCCAGTACTTC. Protein sequence: CASSFLETQYF.

CDR3 DNA: TGTGCCACCAGACCCGAGACAGGACATGGGGGGCAGTTCTTC. It translates to CATRPETGHGGQFF. The chain employs TRBV24-1 and TRBJ2-1; possible D gene TRBD1, 6 bases. The germline gives CDR1 KGHDR, CDR2 SFDVKD. This CDR3 contains 14 residues. V dropped 7 bases and J dropped 12 bases, with 21 bases sitting between them.

The chain carries TRBV3-1 and TRBJ2-5, with D maybe TRBD2 (5 bases). Germline CDR1 and CDR2: LGHDT and YNNKEL (reference sequence). The CDR3 has 14 amino acids. V gave up 0 bases and J gave up 5 bases, with 10 bases separating them. CDR3 loop: CASSQDSVGETQYF. The CDR3 nucleotides are TGTGCCAGCAGCCAAGATAGCGTAGGGGAGACCCAGTACTTC.

In this sample, this clonotype turned up a few times. The J gene is TRBJ2-2, the V gene TRBV7-9; perhaps TRBD1 as D (5 bases). Germline CDR1 SEHNR, CDR2 FQNEAQ (reference sequence). V lost 11 bases to trimming and J lost 1 base, with 11 bases between them. This CDR3 region has 13 residues. The CDR3 sequence is CARPQGNTGELFF. CDR3 nucleotides: TGTGCCCGTCCCCAGGGGAACACCGGGGAGCTGTTTTTT.